This T cell receptor beta chain came from a study of T cells in Graves' hyperthyroidism and ophthalmopathy. Trimming took off 6 bases at V and 6 bases at J, with 18 bases between the two ends. The CDR3 covers 15 residues. Germline-derived CDR1 and CDR2 are MNHNS and SASEGT. TCR beta CDR3 region amplification was performed from RNA transcripts. The HTBI primer set served for first-round RT-PCR of the TCR CDR3. TCRdb re-called the multiplex PCR reads with MiXCR, one entry per CDR3 protein. The repertoire has approximately 590,000 distinct CDR3 sequences, approximately 14% of them found once; the top ten carry about 7%. This clonotype was observed many times.

The V call is TRBV6-1, the J call TRBJ2-1; maybe TRBD2 (5 bases). This sequence originates from a woman aged 30 to 39 with Graves' hyperthyroidism. Sequenced input: blood. CDR3 coding DNA: TGTGCCAGCAGAAGTGAAATAACGGGATTCAATGAGCAGTTCTTC. This codes for CASRSEITGFNEQFF.